These 24 T cell receptor beta chains originate from one sample sequenced in a study of blood T cell repertoires in COVID-19. Data came from immunoSEQ multiplex PCR; TCRdb stores just in-frame clones and leaves some out. The profile shows more than 350,000 clones, 85% to 90% of them singletons. Sequenced input: PBMCs or T cells enriched from blood (not recorded which). The receptor set was obtained from a man between 18 and 35 years old who had recovered from COVID-19.

The chain uses TRBV30 and TRBJ2-3; D might be TRBD2 (5 bases). CDR3 length: 11 amino acids. CDR1 is GTSNPN and CDR2 is SVGIG in the germline V gene (reference sequence). Trimming pared 2 bases from V and 7 bases from J, leaving 7 bases between. Here the CDR3 reads CAWSRDYTQYF. DNA for the CDR3: TGTGCCTGGAGTCGGGATTATACGCAGTATTTT.

The chain has TRBV4-2 and TRBJ2-2; maybe TRBD2 (5 bases). This CDR3 is built from 14 residues. V gave up 6 bases and J gave up 5 bases, with 13 bases separating them. The germline V gene encodes CDR1 LGHNA and CDR2 YNFKEQ. This chain's CDR3 is CASRLVGETGELFF. The CDR3 DNA is TGTGCCAGCAGGCTAGTCGGGGAGACCGGGGAGCTGTTTTTT.

This clone was detected once. The chain recombines TRBV19 with TRBJ2-7; 10 bases align to TRBD1. Germline CDR1 and CDR2: LNHDA and SQIVND (reference sequence). Trimming at V came to 2 bases and at J to 5 bases, leaving 6 bases not matched to a gene. The CDR3 length is 15 residues. The CDR3 loop is CASSIRDRGIDEQYF. Written as DNA, the CDR3 is TGTGCCAGTAGTATACGGGACAGGGGTATCGACGAGCAGTACTTC.

The chain joins TRBV7-3 to TRBJ1-6, with 7 positions matching TRBD1. The germline CDR1 and CDR2 sequences are SGHTA and FQGTGA. The CDR3 totals 16 residues. The V and J ends lost 2 bases and 9 bases, in that order; junction bases with no gene match: 10. The CDR3 DNA reads as TGTGCCAGCAGCTTATCGGCAGGGGGAAGGAGTTCACCCCTCCACTTT. Translating it yields CASSLSAGGRSSPLHF.

CDR3 nucleotide sequence: TGTGCTAGTGGTTTGGGTAGCGGGAGGGCGGTTACGCAGTATTTT. This codes for CASGLGSGRAVTQYF. This chain connects TRBV12-5 to TRBJ2-3; 11 bases agree with TRBD2. Germline V lookup: CDR1 LGHNT, CDR2 FRNRAP. J lost 8 bases, V lost 1 base, and 5 bases had no gene match. CDR3 length: 15 amino acids.

The gene calls are TRBV27 and TRBJ2-7; D not resolved. The V gene's germline CDR1 is MNHEY and CDR2 SMNVEV (reference sequence). This CDR3 is 14 amino acids long. Trimming stripped 5 bases from V and 0 bases from J, with 11 bases between. CDR3 sequence (DNA): TGTGCCAGCAGTCCCCGGAGTAGCTCCTACGAGCAGTACTTC. It is translated as CASSPRSSSYEQYF.

The rearrangement joins TRBV2 to TRBJ2-1, with TRBD1 matching 9 bases. The trim removed 6 bases at V and 6 bases at J, leaving 9 bases unmatched. Germline-derived CDR1 and CDR2 are SNHLY and FYNNEI. This CDR3 spans 15 amino acids. The CDR3 DNA reads as TGTGCCAGCAGCGAACAGGGGGCGCTTTCCAATGAGCAGTTCTTC. This codes for CASSEQGALSNEQFF.

The chain uses TRBV7-3 and TRBJ1-5; 7 nucleotides line up with TRBD1. V dropped 4 bases and J dropped 5; count of bases not matched to a gene: 2. Germline V gene sequence: CDR1 SGHTA, CDR2 FQGTGA. The CDR3 runs 13 residues. CDR3 protein: CASSSDRDQPQHF. The CDR3, as DNA: TGTGCCAGCAGCTCCGACAGGGATCAGCCCCAGCATTTT.

The chain couples TRBV2 to TRBJ1-2, with D perhaps TRBD1 (6 bases). In germline, CDR1 is SNHLY, CDR2 FYNNEI. The CDR3 is made up of 15 amino acids. Trimming took off 3 bases at V and 8 bases at J, with 19 bases between the two ends. The CDR3 protein is CASSDQGPNGIGYTF. The CDR3 DNA sequence: TGTGCCAGCAGTGATCAGGGGCCTAACGGGATCGGCTACACCTTC. Full variable domain (outside the CDR3, taken from reference TRBV2 and TRBJ1-2): EPEVTQTPSHQVTQMGQEVILRCVPISNHLYFYWYRQILGQKVEFLVSFYNNEISEKSEIFDDQFSVERPDGSNFTLKIRSTKLEDSAMYFCASSDQGPNGIGYTFGSGTRLTVV.

This clone is a singleton in its sample. The V and J genes are TRBV30 and TRBJ2-1; no definite D call. The CDR3 totals 11 residues. Germline CDR1 is GTSNPN and CDR2 is SVGIG (reference sequence). The V end was cut by 2 bases, the J end by 10 bases, with 9 bases between. CDR3 nucleotide sequence: TGTGCCTGGAGTCCCAAGAGGGAGCAGTTCTTC. The encoded protein is CAWSPKREQFF.

The chain combines TRBV27 with TRBJ1-2; D might be TRBD1 (5 bases). Germline values: CDR1 MNHEY, CDR2 SMNVEV (reference sequence). The CDR3 loop spans 15 amino acids. The V and J ends lost 5 bases and 0 bases respectively, with 13 bases between them. CDR3 in amino acids: CASSKARDTNYGYTF. The CDR3 DNA follows: TGTGCCAGCAGTAAGGCCAGGGATACTAACTATGGCTACACCTTC.

V and J are TRBV11-2 and TRBJ2-7; a weak D match, TRBD2 (6 bases). Between the trimmed V and J ends, which lost 1 base and 4 bases, there was a span of 8 bases. In germline, CDR1 is SGHAT, CDR2 FQNNGV. The length of the CDR3 is 13 residues. Written as DNA, the CDR3 is TGTGCCAGCAGCTTAGGGCGGGGTTACGAGCAGTACTTC. Protein: CASSLGRGYEQYF.

The chain has TRBV2 and TRBJ2-2, with D possibly TRBD1 on 5 matching bases. V was shortened by 3 bases and J by 7 bases, with 12 bases between the two germline ends. Per the germline V gene, CDR1 is SNHLY and CDR2 is FYNNEI. The CDR3 is 14 residues long. This chain's CDR3 is CASSEVQGGGELFF. CDR3 nucleotide sequence: TGTGCCAGCAGTGAGGTTCAGGGCGGCGGGGAGCTGTTTTTT.

The chain is built from TRBV6-2 or TRBV6-3 and TRBJ2-7; 8 bases are a match to TRBD2. This CDR3 contains 15 residues. Germline V gene sequence: CDR1 MNHEY, CDR2 SVGEGT. The ends lost 2 bases at V and 2 bases at J; junction bases unmatched: 5. CDR3 protein: CASSYPGTSPYEQYF. CDR3 nucleotide sequence: TGTGCCAGCAGTTACCCCGGGACTAGTCCCTACGAGCAGTACTTC.

This clone appeared a single time. The chain has TRBV6-5 and TRBJ2-1, with a weak D call TRBD1 (5 bases). V was pared by 0 bases and J by 0 bases, with 9 bases between. CDR3 size: 16 residues. In germline, CDR1 is MNHEY, CDR2 SVGAGI. The CDR3 DNA sequence: TGTGCCAGCAGTTACTCCAGGGCGAGCTCCTACAATGAGCAGTTCTTC. Amino acid sequence: CASSYSRASSYNEQFF.

In this sample, this clone turned up a few times. The chain joins TRBV28 to TRBJ2-1, with 8 bases identical to TRBD2. CDR1 is MDHEN and CDR2 is SYDVKM in the germline V gene. Trimming took 4 bases from V and 4 from J; bases not matched to a gene: 3. This CDR3 is built from 14 residues. The CDR3 sequence is CASSSAGGYNEQFF. In nucleotides, the CDR3 is TGTGCCAGCAGTTCGGCGGGGGGTTACAATGAGCAGTTCTTC. Combining the CDR3 with reference TRBV28 and TRBJ2-1 gives the whole variable domain DVKVTQSSRYLVKRTGEKVFLECVQDMDHENMFWYRQDPGLGLRLIYFSYDVKMKEKGDIPEGYSVSREKKERFSLILESASTNQTSMYLCASSSAGGYNEQFFGPGTRLTVL.

The V gene is TRBV29-1, the J gene TRBJ2-7; unclear D gene. The CDR3 runs to 14 residues. V gave up 6 bases and J gave up 0 bases, with 15 bases separating them. The germline CDR1 and CDR2 sequences are SQVTM and ANQGSEA. CDR3 protein: CSVERVDSSYEQYF. In DNA, the CDR3 is TGCAGCGTAGAACGAGTCGACTCCTCCTACGAGCAGTACTTC.

The V call is TRBV28, the J call TRBJ1-1; no clear D. Trimming removed 5 bases at V and 4 bases at J, with 11 bases between. The CDR3 is 13 residues long. Germline V gene lookup returns CDR1 MDHEN and CDR2 SYDVKM. CDR3 region: CASSPQAPTEAFF. CDR3 bases: TGTGCCAGCAGTCCCCAAGCTCCCACTGAAGCTTTCTTT.

Note on this clone: The same CDR3 can be traced to other DNA sequences in this sample. V is TRBV5-1 and J is TRBJ1-2; 11 bases match TRBD1. The V and J ends lost 4 bases and 3 bases, in that order; junction bases with no gene match: 5. The CDR3 consists of 15 residues. Germline values: CDR1 SGHRS, CDR2 YFSETQ. CDR3 amino acids: CASSPGTGGDYGYTF. The CDR3 DNA is TGCGCCAGCAGCCCCGGGACAGGGGGAGACTATGGCTACACCTTC. The whole variable domain, remainder taken from reference TRBV5-1 and TRBJ1-2, is KAGVTQTPRYLIKTRGQQVTLSCSPISGHRSVSWYQQTPGQGLQFLFEYFSETQRNKGNFPGRFSGRQFSNSRSEMNVSTLELGDSALYLCASSPGTGGDYGYTFGSGTRLTVV.

The chain employs TRBV5-1 and TRBJ1-1, with TRBD1 matching over 7 bases. Trimming took 5 bases from V and 4 from J; bases not matched to a gene: 5. The CDR3 is made up of 13 amino acids. Germline-derived CDR1 and CDR2 are SGHRS and YFSETQ. The CDR3 nucleotides are TGCGCCAGCAGGGAGGGGGCGGGCACTGAAGCTTTCTTT. Protein product: CASREGAGTEAFF.

The chain joins TRBV7-2 to TRBJ2-1, with 7 nucleotides matching TRBD2. In germline, CDR1 is SGHTA, CDR2 FQGNSA. J was trimmed by 4 bases and V by 1 base; bases with no gene match: 10. The CDR3 contains 17 residues. In DNA form, the CDR3 reads TGTGCCAGCAGCTTAGACCTCTCAGCGGGGATTTACAATGAGCAGTTCTTC. Translation gives CASSLDLSAGIYNEQFF.

This clone was seen once. The chain has TRBV30 and TRBJ2-7, with D possibly being TRBD1 (6 bases). The CDR3 is 12 residues long. Trimming shortened V by 2 bases and J by 5 bases, and 10 bases separated the two germline ends. Germline lookup yields CDR1 GTSNPN and CDR2 SVGIG (reference sequence). CDR3 loop: CAWSQGIHEQYF. The CDR3 DNA sequence: TGTGCCTGGAGTCAGGGGATCCACGAGCAGTACTTC.

The chain has TRBV3-1 (or the pseudogene TRBV3-2) and TRBJ2-7; D possibly corresponds to TRBD2 (5 bases). V lost 4 bases to trimming and J lost 0 bases, with 13 bases between them. Looked up from germline, CDR1 is LGHDT and CDR2 is YNNKEL (reference sequence). The CDR3 runs to 15 residues. The CDR3 reads CASSPAASGSYEQYF. In nucleotides, the CDR3 is TGTGCCAGCAGCCCAGCAGCGAGCGGCTCCTACGAGCAGTACTTC.

V gene TRBV29-1 combines with J gene TRBJ1-1, with a tentative D call TRBD1 (5 bases). The germline V gene encodes CDR1 SQVTM and CDR2 ANQGSEA. The V end was cut by 7 bases, the J end by 1 base, with 13 bases between. The CDR3 runs to 13 residues. The CDR3 DNA reads TGCAGCGCCAGCAGGGTAGAGAACACTGAAGCTTTCTTT. Translating it yields CSASRVENTEAFF.